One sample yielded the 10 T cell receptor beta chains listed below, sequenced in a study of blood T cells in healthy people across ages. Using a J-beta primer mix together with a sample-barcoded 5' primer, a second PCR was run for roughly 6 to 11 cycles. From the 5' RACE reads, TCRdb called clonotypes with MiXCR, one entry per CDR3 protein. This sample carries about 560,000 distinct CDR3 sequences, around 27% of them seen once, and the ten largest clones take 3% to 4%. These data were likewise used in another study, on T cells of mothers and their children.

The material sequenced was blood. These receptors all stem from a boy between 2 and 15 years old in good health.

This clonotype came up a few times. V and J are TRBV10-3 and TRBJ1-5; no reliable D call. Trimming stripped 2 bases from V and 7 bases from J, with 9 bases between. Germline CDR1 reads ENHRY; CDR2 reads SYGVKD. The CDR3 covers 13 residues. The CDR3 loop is CAISEGTFQPQHF. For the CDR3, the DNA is TGTGCCATCAGTGAGGGAACATTCCAGCCCCAGCATTTT.

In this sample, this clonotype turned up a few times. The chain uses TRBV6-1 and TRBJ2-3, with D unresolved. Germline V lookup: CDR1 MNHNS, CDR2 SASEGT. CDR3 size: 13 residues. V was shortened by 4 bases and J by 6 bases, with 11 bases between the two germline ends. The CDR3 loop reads CASSVLLEDTQYF. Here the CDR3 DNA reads TGTGCCAGCAGTGTCCTCCTAGAGGATACGCAGTATTTT.

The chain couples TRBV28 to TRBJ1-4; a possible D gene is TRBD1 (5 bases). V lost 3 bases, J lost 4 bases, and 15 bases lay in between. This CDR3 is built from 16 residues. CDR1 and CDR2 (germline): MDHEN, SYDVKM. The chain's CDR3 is CASSFIGHFINEKLFF. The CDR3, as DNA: TGTGCCAGCAGTTTCATCGGACACTTCATTAATGAAAAACTGTTTTTT. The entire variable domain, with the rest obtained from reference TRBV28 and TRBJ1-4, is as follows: DVKVTQSSRYLVKRTGEKVFLECVQDMDHENMFWYRQDPGLGLRLIYFSYDVKMKEKGDIPEGYSVSREKKERFSLILESASTNQTSMYLCASSFIGHFINEKLFFGSGTQLSVL.

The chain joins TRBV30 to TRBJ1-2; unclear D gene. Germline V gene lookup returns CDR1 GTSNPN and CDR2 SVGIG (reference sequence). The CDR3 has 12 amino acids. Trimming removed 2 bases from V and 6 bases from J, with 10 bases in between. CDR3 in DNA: TGTGCCTGGAGTTGGGGATCTCATGGCTACACCTTC. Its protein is CAWSWGSHGYTF.

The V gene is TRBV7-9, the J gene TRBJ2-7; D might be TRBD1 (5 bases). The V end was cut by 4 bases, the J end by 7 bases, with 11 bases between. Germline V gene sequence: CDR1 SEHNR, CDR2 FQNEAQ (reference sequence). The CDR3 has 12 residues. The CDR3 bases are TGTGCCAGCAGCTCAGGGAAACCGGAGCAGTACTTC. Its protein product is CASSSGKPEQYF.

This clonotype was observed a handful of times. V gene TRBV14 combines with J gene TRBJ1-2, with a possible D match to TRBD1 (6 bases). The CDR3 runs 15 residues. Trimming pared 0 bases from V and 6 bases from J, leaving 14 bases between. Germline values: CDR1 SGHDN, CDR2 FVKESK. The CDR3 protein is CASSQEETGHHGYTF. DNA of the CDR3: TGTGCCAGCAGCCAAGAGGAGACAGGCCATCATGGCTACACCTTC.

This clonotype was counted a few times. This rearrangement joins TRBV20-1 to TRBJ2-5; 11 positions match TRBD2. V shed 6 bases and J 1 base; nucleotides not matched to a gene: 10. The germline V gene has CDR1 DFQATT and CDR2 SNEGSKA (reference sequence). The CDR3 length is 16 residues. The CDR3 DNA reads TGCAGTGCCCCCCCCCTAGCGGGGGGTACCCAAGAGACCCAGTACTTC. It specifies CSAPPLAGGTQETQYF.

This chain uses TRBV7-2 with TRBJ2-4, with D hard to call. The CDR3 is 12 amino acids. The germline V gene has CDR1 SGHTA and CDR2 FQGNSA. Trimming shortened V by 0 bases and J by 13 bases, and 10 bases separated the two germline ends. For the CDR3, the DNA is TGTGCCAGCAGCTTAGCGCTGGCAGAACAGTACTTC. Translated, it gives CASSLALAEQYF.

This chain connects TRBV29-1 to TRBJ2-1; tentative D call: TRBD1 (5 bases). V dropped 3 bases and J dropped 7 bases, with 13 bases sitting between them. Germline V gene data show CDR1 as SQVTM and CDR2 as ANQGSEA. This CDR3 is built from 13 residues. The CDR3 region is CSVDRQGTNEQFF. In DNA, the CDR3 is TGCAGCGTTGATAGGCAGGGAACGAATGAGCAGTTCTTC.

The CDR3 nucleotides read TGTGCCAGCAGTGAATGGGGGGCGAGGGGAAAAAACATTCAGTACTTC. This sequence encodes CASSEWGARGKNIQYF. The rearrangement uses TRBV25-1 and TRBJ2-4; either TRBD1 or TRBD2 may fit D (6 bases each). Germline-derived CDR1 and CDR2 are MGHDK and SYGVNS. Trimming stripped 1 base from V and 4 bases from J, with 14 bases between. The CDR3 is 16 amino acids.